This T cell receptor (beta chain) appears in the sequencing data of a study of molecular identifiers for immune sequencing clone quantification. Whole-study findings and limits: The study found clones above 20 RNA copies held over 98% of effector molecules and under 1% in naive cells. The study reportedly detected spiked Jurkat TCR RNA from one cell among about 970,000 naive cells.

Remarks on this clonotype: Antigen: not known.

TCRdb recomputed calls from the PCR reads with MiXCR, one row per CDR3 protein. In the table there are approximately 550,000 distinct CDR3 sequences, around 23% of which are singletons. CDR1 is SGHTA and CDR2 is FQGNSA in the germline V gene. Between the trimmed V and J ends, which lost 5 bases and 2 bases, there was a span of 13 bases. The CDR3 contains 14 residues. Material for sequencing was naive CD8+ T cells from blood, with Jurkat cell RNA spiked in. Indicated subset: FACS-sorted CD8+CD4-CCR7+CD45RA+ naive T cells. The rearrangement joins TRBV7-2 to TRBJ2-7; D not resolved. The clonotype comes from a human donor in good health. Some libraries in this study had Jurkat cell RNA spiked in. The CDR3 region has the DNA TGTGCCAGCAGCCCCGCCACTTACCCCTACGAGCAGTACTTC. Residues: CASSPATYPYEQYF.